These 21 T cell receptor beta chains originate from one sample sequenced in a study of blood T cell repertoires in COVID-19. Generated by immunoSEQ multiplex PCR, the TCRdb table keeps only in-frame clones and is missing some. This sample has 330,000 or so clones; about 91% occur once, and the top ten carry around 10%. The sequenced material came from peripheral blood. These TCRs come from a man younger than 45 with COVID-19, enrolled during active disease.

The J gene is TRBJ1-5, the V gene TRBV6-5, with 7 bases matching TRBD1. The length of the CDR3 is 16 residues. Trimming took 2 bases from V and 7 from J; bases not matched to a gene: 11. CDR1 is MNHEY, CDR2 SVGAGI, per germline. The CDR3 here is CASSYTSGQQGQPQHF. CDR3 in DNA: TGTGCCAGCAGTTACACCTCGGGACAGCAGGGGCAGCCCCAGCATTTT.

The chain is built from TRBV24-1 and TRBJ2-2; TRBD1 is a possible D gene (5 bases). From germline, CDR1 is KGHDR and CDR2 SFDVKD. Trimming stripped 0 bases from V and 1 base from J, with 5 bases between. The CDR3 is 15 amino acids. The CDR3 is CATSDLQGNTGELFF. For the CDR3, the DNA is TGTGCCACCAGTGATTTGCAGGGGAACACCGGGGAGCTGTTTTTT.

The chain links TRBV19 to TRBJ1-4; D is unresolved. The CDR3 contains 14 residues. The germline V and J ends were trimmed by 3 bases and 5 bases, with 10 bases remaining between them. Germline lookup yields CDR1 LNHDA and CDR2 SQIVND (reference sequence). Here the CDR3 reads CASSISWANEKLFF. DNA of the CDR3: TGTGCCAGTAGTATCTCTTGGGCCAATGAAAAACTGTTTTTT.

Only one count was recorded for this clone. The chain uses TRBV5-1 and TRBJ2-5; TRBD1 matches 9 bases. Germline V gene data show CDR1 as SGHRS and CDR2 as YFSETQ. The V segment lost 4 bases and the J segment 1 base; nucleotides outside the gene matches: 5. The CDR3 runs to 15 residues. CDR3 amino acids: CASSRGQGPQETQYF. As DNA, the CDR3 is TGCGCCAGCAGCCGGGGACAGGGTCCCCAAGAGACCCAGTACTTC.

The gene calls are TRBV6-5 and TRBJ1-2, with D possibly being TRBD1 (5 bases). Germline V lookup: CDR1 MNHEY, CDR2 SVGAGI. The CDR3 is 13 amino acids. Trimming cost V 5 bases and J 2 bases, with 9 bases left between them. CDR3 DNA sequence: TGTGCCAGCAGTCCTCAGGGAAACTATGGCTACACCTTC. It codes for CASSPQGNYGYTF.

V usage is TRBV5-1 and J usage is TRBJ2-5; TRBD2 matches at 8 bases. The germline V gene has CDR1 SGHRS and CDR2 YFSETQ. CDR3 length: 16 amino acids. The V and J ends lost 4 bases and 4 bases, in that order; junction bases with no gene match: 12. In DNA, the CDR3 is TGCGCCAGCAGCATTCCCGGGACTAGAGGGAGAGAGACCCAGTACTTC. This translates into CASSIPGTRGRETQYF.

The rearrangement links TRBV19 to TRBJ2-3; TRBD2 agrees at 12 bases. Germline loops: CDR1 LNHDA, CDR2 SQIVND (reference sequence). V was pared by 6 bases and J by 1 base, with 5 bases of the junction left unmatched. This CDR3 region has 16 residues. CDR3 DNA sequence: TGTGCCAGTAGCAAACTAGCGGGGGGCCGCACAGATACGCAGTATTTT. This translates into CASSKLAGGRTDTQYF.

The V and J genes are TRBV28 and TRBJ1-2; D not resolved. The germline CDR1 and CDR2 sequences are MDHEN and SYDVKM. The CDR3 length is 12 residues. Trimming cost V 3 bases and J 2 bases, with 4 bases left between them. The DNA for the CDR3 is TGTGCCAGCAGTTTGGCCAACTATGGCTACACCTTC. Its protein product is CASSLANYGYTF.

The gene calls are TRBV24-1 and TRBJ2-1; D perhaps matches TRBD2 (5 bases). Germline-derived CDR1 and CDR2 are KGHDR and SFDVKD. This CDR3 comprises 15 residues. V shed 3 bases and J shed 6 bases, with 14 bases lying between them. This chain's CDR3 is CATSDEGSYRNEQFF. CDR3 coding DNA: TGTGCCACCAGTGATGAGGGCAGTTATCGCAATGAGCAGTTCTTC.

The gene calls are TRBV5-4 and TRBJ1-1, with 8 bases that match TRBD1. Germline lookup yields CDR1 SGHNT and CDR2 YYREEE (reference sequence). The CDR3 extends over 16 amino acids. Germline trimming cut 0 bases from V and 6 bases from J; bases unmatched to any gene: 10. CDR3 in DNA: TGTGCCAGCAGCTTGGCAGGGGGCGTCATCGAGGCTGAAGCTTTCTTT. Its protein is CASSLAGGVIEAEAFF.

The chain links TRBV3-1 (or the pseudogene TRBV3-2) to TRBJ1-5; D is ambiguous. V lost 1 base to trimming and J lost 6 bases, with 10 bases between them. This CDR3 is built from 14 residues. The germline V gene encodes CDR1 LGHDT and CDR2 YNNKEL (reference sequence). The CDR3 DNA reads TGTGCCAGCAGCCAAGCACGGGTTAGTCAGCCCCAGCATTTT. Translated: CASSQARVSQPQHF.

The V gene is TRBV4-1, the J gene TRBJ1-1; TRBD1 might be the D (6 bases). The CDR3 is 15 residues long. The germline gives CDR1 MGHRA, CDR2 YSYEKL. Trimming shortened V by 3 bases and J by 2 bases, and 13 bases separated the two germline ends. The CDR3 DNA reads as TGCGCCAGCAGCCAGATTGGACAGTTAAACACTGAAGCTTTCTTT. Amino acids: CASSQIGQLNTEAFF.

A few counts support this clone. V usage is TRBV9 and J usage is TRBJ2-5; D ambiguous. V was cut by 0 bases and J by 1 base, with 7 bases left in between. This CDR3 contains 14 residues. Germline V gives CDR1 SGDLS, CDR2 YYNGEE. The CDR3 reads CASSVGAFQETQYF. CDR3 DNA: TGTGCCAGCAGCGTAGGAGCATTCCAAGAGACCCAGTACTTC.

In its sample, this clone was seen a few times. The V and J genes are TRBV12-5 and TRBJ1-3, with D possibly TRBD1 on 6 matching bases. Trimming left V 0 bases short and J 3 bases short, with 12 bases between. Germline V gene sequence: CDR1 LGHNT, CDR2 FRNRAP. CDR3 length: 16 residues. The CDR3 region has the DNA TGTGCTAGTGGTTTGGTACCCCAGGGGCTTGGAAACACCATATATTTT. Encoded protein: CASGLVPQGLGNTIYF. Variable domain in full (rest from reference TRBV12-5 and TRBJ1-3): DARVTQTPRHKVTEMGQEVTMRCQPILGHNTVFWYRQTMMQGLELLAYFRNRAPLDDSGMPKDRFSAEMPDATLATLKIQPSEPRDSAVYFCASGLVPQGLGNTIYFGEGSWLTVV.

This rearrangement joins TRBV5-1 to TRBJ2-2; TRBD1 agrees at 7 bases. Unmatched junction bases numbered 4, after V lost 4 bases and J lost 4 bases. Germline V gene data show CDR1 as SGHRS and CDR2 as YFSETQ. This CDR3 spans 14 amino acids. The CDR3 sequence: CASSPGTVTGELFF. CDR3 nucleotide sequence: TGCGCCAGCAGCCCGGGGACAGTCACCGGGGAGCTGTTTTTT.

This clone is a singleton in its sample. The rearrangement uses TRBV12-3 or TRBV12-4 and TRBJ2-4; D is possibly TRBD1 (6 bases). This CDR3 contains 12 residues. Trimming took 5 bases from V and 9 from J, leaving 11 bases between them. The CDR3 loop is CASSNRVSIQYF. CDR3 DNA sequence: TGTGCCAGCAGTAACAGGGTAAGCATTCAGTACTTC.

This clone has just a few counts. This chain links TRBV10-3 with TRBJ1-2, with D possibly matching TRBD1 (6 bases). This CDR3 spans 16 amino acids. CDR1 ENHRY and CDR2 SYGVKD come from the germline V gene. V lost 0 bases to trimming and J lost 2 bases, with 13 bases between them. The CDR3 nucleotides read TGTGCCATCAGTGAGTCGACGTCGGGGACAAACTATGGCTACACCTTC. Protein product: CAISESTSGTNYGYTF.

The genes are TRBV11-2 and TRBJ2-7, with a tentative D call TRBD1 (6 bases). The CDR3 has 13 amino acids. V was cut by 3 bases and J by 4 bases, with 10 bases left in between. From germline, CDR1 is SGHAT and CDR2 FQNNGV. The CDR3 sequence is CASSLNRDYEQYF. The DNA for the CDR3 is TGTGCCAGCAGCTTGAACAGGGATTACGAGCAGTACTTC.

The gene calls are TRBV28 and TRBJ1-2, with 7 bases aligning to TRBD1. The V segment lost 3 bases and the J segment 2 bases; nucleotides outside the gene matches: 3. The CDR3 sequence is 14 residues long. The germline V gene encodes CDR1 MDHEN and CDR2 SYDVKM. DNA for the CDR3: TGTGCCAGCAGTTTGTTCAGGGGGAACTATGGCTACACCTTC. This gives the protein CASSLFRGNYGYTF.

J is TRBJ2-1 and V is TRBV7-9, with 9 bases identical to TRBD2. Germline V CDR1 and CDR2: SEHNR, FQNEAQ (reference sequence). V shed 0 bases and J 0 bases; nucleotides not matched to a gene: 6. This CDR3 is built from 18 residues. CDR3 amino acids: CASSLASGSLSSYNEQFF. CDR3 sequence (DNA): TGTGCCAGCAGCTTAGCTAGCGGGAGTCTCAGCTCCTACAATGAGCAGTTCTTC.

The CDR3 here is CASSDSRTPEAFF. The CDR3 nucleotides are TGTGCCAGCAGTGATTCGAGGACACCTGAAGCTTTCTTT. The rearrangement joins TRBV25-1 to TRBJ1-1, with D perhaps TRBD1 (5 bases). CDR1 and CDR2 from the germline V gene are MGHDK and SYGVNS. V dropped 3 bases and J dropped 6 bases, with 11 bases sitting between them. The CDR3 extends over 13 amino acids.